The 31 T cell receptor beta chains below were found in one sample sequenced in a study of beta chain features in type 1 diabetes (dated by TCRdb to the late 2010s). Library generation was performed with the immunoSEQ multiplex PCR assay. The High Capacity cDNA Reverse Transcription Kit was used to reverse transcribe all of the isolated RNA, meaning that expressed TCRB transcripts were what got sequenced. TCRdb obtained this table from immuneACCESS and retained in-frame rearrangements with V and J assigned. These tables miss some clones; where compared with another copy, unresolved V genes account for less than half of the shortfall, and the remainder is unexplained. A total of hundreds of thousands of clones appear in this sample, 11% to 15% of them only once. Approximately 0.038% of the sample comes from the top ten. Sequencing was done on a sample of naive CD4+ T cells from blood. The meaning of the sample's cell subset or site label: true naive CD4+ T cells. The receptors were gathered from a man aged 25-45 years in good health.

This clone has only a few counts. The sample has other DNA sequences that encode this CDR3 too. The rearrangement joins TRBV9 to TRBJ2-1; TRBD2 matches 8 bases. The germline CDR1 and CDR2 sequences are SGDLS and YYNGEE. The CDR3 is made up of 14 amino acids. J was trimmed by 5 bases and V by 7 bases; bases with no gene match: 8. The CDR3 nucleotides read TGTGCCAGCTCCAAGCGGGGGAGAGACAATGAGCAGTTCTTC. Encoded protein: CASSKRGRDNEQFF. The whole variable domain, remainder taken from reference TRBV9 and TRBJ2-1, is DSGVTQTPKHLITATGQRVTLRCSPRSGDLSVYWYQQSLDQGLQFLIQYYNGEERAKGNILERFSAQQFPDLHSELNLSSLELGDSALYFCASSKRGRDNEQFFGPGTRLTVL.

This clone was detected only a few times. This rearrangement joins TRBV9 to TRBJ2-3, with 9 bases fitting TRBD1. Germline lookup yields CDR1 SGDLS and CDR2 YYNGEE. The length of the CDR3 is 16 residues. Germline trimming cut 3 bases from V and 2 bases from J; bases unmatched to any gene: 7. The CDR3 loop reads CASSAGGTGNTDTQYF. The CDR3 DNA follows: TGTGCCAGCAGCGCAGGGGGGACAGGGAACACAGATACGCAGTATTTT.

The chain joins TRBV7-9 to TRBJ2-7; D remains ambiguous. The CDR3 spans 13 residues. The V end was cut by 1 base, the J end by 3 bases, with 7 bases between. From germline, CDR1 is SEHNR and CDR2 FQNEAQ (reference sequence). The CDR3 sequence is CASSLGANYEQYV. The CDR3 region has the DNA TGTGCCAGCAGCTTAGGGGCTAACTACGAGCAGTACGTC.

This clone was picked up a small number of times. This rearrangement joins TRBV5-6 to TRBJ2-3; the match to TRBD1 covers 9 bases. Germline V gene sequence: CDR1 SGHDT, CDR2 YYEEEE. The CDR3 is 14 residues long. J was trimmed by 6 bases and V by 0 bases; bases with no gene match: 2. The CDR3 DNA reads TGTGCCAGCAGCTTGGGGGACAGGGCGGATACGCAGTATTTT. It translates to CASSLGDRADTQYF.

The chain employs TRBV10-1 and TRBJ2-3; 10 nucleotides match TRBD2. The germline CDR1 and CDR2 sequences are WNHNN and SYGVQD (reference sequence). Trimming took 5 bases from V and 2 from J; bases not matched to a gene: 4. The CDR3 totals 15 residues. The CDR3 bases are TGCGCCAGCAGTCGGACTAGCGGATCCACAGATACGCAGTATTTT. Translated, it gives CASSRTSGSTDTQYF.

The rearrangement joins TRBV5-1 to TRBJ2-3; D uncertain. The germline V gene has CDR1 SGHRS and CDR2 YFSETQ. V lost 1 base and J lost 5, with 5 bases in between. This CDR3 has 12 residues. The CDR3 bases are TGCGCCAGCAGCTTGCGTGAAGATACGCAGTATTTT. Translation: CASSLREDTQYF.

CDR3 DNA: TGTGCCAGCAGCTTAAGTGCCAGGTTGAACACCGGGGAGCTGTTTTTT. Translation: CASSLSARLNTGELFF. The V call is TRBV7-9, the J call TRBJ2-2, with D uncertain. The CDR3 has 16 amino acids. The germline V gene encodes CDR1 SEHNR and CDR2 FQNEAQ (reference sequence). The V end was cut by 2 bases, the J end by 1 base, with 11 bases between. Full variable domain (missing parts from reference TRBV7-9 and TRBJ2-2): DTGVSQNPRHKITKRGQNVTFRCDPISEHNRLYWYRQTLGQGPEFLTYFQNEAQLEKSRLLSDRFSAERPKGSFSTLEIQRTEQGDSAMYLCASSLSARLNTGELFFGEGSRLTVL.

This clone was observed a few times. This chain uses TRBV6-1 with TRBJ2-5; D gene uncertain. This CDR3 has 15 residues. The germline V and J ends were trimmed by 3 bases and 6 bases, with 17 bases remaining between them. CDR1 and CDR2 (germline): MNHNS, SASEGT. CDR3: CASSDGRSQVKTQYF. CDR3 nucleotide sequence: TGTGCCAGCAGTGATGGACGATCCCAAGTAAAGACCCAGTACTTC.

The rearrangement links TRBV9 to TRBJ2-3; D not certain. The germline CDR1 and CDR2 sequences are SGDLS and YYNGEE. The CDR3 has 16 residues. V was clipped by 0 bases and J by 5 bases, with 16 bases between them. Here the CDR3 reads CASSVAQSRSGDTQYF. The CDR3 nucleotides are TGTGCCAGCAGCGTAGCTCAGTCGCGCTCTGGAGATACGCAGTATTTT.

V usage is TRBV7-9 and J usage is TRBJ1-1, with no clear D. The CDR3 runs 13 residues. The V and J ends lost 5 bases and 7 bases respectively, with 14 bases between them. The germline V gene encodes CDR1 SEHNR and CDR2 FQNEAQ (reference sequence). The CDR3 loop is CASSRETEIEAFF. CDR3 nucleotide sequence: TGTGCCAGCAGCCGCGAGACGGAAATTGAAGCTTTCTTT.

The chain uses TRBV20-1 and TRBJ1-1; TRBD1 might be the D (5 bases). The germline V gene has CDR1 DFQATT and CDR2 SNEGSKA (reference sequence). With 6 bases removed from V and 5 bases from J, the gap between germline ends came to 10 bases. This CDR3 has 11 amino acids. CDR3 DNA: TGCAGTGCCGCGAGGGGTACTGAAGCTTTCTTT. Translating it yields CSAARGTEAFF.

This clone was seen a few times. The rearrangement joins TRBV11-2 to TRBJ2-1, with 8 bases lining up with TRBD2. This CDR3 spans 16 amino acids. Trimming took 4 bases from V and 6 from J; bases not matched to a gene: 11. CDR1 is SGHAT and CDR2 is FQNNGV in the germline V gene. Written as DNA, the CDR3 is TGTGCCAGCAGCTGGGGCAGCGGGAGTGTCGGCAATGAGCAGTTCTTC. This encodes CASSWGSGSVGNEQFF.

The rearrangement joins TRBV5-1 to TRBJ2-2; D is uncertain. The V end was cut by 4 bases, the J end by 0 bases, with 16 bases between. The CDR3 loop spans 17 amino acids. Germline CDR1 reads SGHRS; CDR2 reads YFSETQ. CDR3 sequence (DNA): TGCGCCAGCAGCCAGATCAGATCAGGAGCGAACACCGGGGAGCTGTTTTTT. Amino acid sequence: CASSQIRSGANTGELFF. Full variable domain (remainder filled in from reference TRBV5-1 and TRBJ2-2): KAGVTQTPRYLIKTRGQQVTLSCSPISGHRSVSWYQQTPGQGLQFLFEYFSETQRNKGNFPGRFSGRQFSNSRSEMNVSTLELGDSALYLCASSQIRSGANTGELFFGEGSRLTVL.

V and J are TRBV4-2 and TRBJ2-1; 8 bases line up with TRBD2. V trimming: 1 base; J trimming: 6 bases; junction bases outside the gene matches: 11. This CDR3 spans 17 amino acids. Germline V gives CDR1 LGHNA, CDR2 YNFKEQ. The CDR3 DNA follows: TGTGCCAGCAGCCAAGGCTGGGTTAGCGGGACCATCAATGAGCAGTTCTTC. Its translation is CASSQGWVSGTINEQFF.

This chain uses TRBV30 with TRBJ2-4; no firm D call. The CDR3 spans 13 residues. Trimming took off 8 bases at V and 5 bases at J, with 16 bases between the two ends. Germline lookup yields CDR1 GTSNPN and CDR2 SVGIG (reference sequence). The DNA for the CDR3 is TGTGCCCAGTCTCCTGGGGTCCAAAACATTCAGTACTTC. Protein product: CAQSPGVQNIQYF.

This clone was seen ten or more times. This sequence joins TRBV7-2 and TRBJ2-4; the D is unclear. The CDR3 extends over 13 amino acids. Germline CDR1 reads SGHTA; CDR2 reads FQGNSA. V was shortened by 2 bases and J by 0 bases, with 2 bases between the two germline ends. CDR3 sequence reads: CASSLLAKNIQYF. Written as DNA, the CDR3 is TGTGCCAGCAGCTTACTAGCCAAAAACATTCAGTACTTC.

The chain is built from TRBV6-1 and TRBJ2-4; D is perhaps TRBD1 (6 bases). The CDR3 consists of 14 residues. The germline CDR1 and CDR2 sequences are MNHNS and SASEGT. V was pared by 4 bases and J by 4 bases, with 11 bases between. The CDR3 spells CASSVTGWKNIQYF. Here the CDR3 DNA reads TGTGCCAGCAGTGTTACAGGGTGGAAAAACATTCAGTACTTC.

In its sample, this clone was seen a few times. The CDR3 here is CAWSGRLAGDDEQFF. CDR3 sequence (DNA): TGTGCCTGGAGTGGAAGGCTAGCGGGGGACGATGAGCAGTTCTTC. The J gene is TRBJ2-1, the V gene TRBV30; 10 positions match TRBD2. This CDR3 contains 15 residues. Trimming took 1 base from V and 8 from J; bases not matched to a gene: 8. Per the germline V gene, CDR1 is GTSNPN and CDR2 is SVGIG (reference sequence).

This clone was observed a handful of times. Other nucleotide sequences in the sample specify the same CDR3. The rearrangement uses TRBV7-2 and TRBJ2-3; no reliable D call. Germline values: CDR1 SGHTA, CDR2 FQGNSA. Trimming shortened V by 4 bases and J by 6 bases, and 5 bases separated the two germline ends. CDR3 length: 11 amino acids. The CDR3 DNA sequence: TGTGCCAGCAGCTCACTTGATACGCAGTATTTT. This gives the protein CASSSLDTQYF.

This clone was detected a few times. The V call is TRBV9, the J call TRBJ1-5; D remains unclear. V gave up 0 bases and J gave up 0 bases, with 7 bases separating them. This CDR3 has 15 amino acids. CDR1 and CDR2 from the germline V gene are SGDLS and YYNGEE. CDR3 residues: CASSVGGHSNQPQHF. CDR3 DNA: TGTGCCAGCAGCGTAGGGGGTCATAGCAATCAGCCCCAGCATTTT.

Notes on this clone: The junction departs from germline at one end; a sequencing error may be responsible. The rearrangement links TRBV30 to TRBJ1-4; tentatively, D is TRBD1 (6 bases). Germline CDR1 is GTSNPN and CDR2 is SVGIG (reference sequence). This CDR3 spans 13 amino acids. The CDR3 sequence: CAWSMRGKGQLAF. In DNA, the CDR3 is TGTGCCTGGAGTATGAGGGGGAAAGGTCAACTAGCTTTT.

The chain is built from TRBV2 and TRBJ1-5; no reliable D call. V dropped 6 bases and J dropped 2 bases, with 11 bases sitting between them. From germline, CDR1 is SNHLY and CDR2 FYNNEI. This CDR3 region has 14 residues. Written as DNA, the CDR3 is TGTGCCAGCAGCCTGGGCCGGGGCAATCAGCCCCAGCATTTT. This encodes CASSLGRGNQPQHF. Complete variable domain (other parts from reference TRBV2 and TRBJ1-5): EPEVTQTPSHQVTQMGQEVILRCVPISNHLYFYWYRQILGQKVEFLVSFYNNEISEKSEIFDDQFSVERPDGSNFTLKIRSTKLEDSAMYFCASSLGRGNQPQHFGDGTRLSIL.

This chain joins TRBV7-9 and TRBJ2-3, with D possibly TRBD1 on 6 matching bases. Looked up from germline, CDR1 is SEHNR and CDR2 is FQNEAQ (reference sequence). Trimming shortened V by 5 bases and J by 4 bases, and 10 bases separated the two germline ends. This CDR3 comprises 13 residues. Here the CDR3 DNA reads TGTGCCAGCAGCCGACAGGTCCCAGATACGCAGTATTTT. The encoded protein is CASSRQVPDTQYF.

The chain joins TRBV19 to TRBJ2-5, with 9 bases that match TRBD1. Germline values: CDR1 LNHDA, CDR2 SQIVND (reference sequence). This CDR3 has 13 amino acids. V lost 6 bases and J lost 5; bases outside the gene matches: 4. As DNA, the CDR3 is TGTGCCAGTAGCAACAGGGGGCGGGAGACCCAGTACTTC. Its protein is CASSNRGRETQYF.

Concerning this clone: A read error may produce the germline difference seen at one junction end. CDR3 in amino acids: CASSPRGGGNTQYF. CDR3 coding DNA: TGTGCTAGCAGCCCCAGAGGAGGGGGCAATACGCAGTATTTT. The chain is built from TRBV7-7 and TRBJ2-3, with D tentatively TRBD1 (7 bases). This CDR3 has 14 residues. Germline CDR1 is SSHAT and CDR2 is FNYEAQ (reference sequence).

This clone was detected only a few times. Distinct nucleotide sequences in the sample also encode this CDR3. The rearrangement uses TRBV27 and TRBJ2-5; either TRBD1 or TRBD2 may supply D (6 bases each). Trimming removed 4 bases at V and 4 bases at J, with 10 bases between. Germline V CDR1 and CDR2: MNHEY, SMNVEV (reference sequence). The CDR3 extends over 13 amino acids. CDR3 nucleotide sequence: TGTGCCAGCAGTTCTGGGGGGCGAGAGACCCAGTACTTC. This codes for CASSSGGRETQYF.

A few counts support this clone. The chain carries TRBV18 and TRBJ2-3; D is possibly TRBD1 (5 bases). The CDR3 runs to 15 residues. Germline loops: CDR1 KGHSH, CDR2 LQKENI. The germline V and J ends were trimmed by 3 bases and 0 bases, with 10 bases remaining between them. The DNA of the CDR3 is TGTGCCAGCTCACCTATGGGGCCTAGCACAGATACGCAGTATTTT. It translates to CASSPMGPSTDTQYF.

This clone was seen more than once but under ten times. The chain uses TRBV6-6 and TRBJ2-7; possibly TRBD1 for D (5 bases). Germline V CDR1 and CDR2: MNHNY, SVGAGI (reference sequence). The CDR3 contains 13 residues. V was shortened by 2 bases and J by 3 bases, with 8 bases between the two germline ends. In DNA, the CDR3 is TGTGCCAGCAGTTACGGGGCCATCTACGAGCAGTACTTC. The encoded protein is CASSYGAIYEQYF.

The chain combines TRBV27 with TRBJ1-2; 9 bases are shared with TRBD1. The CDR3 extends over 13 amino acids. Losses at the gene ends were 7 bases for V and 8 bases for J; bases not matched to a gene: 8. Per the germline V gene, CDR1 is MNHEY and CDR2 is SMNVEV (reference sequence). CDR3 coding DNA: TGTGCCAGCAAAGAGACAGGGGGTGGAGGCTACACCTTC. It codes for CASKETGGGGYTF.

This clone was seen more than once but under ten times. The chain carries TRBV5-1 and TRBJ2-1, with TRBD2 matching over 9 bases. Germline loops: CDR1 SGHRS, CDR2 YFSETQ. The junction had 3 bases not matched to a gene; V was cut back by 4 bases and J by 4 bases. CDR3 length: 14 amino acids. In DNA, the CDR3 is TGCGCCAGCAGCAGGCTAGCGGGGTACAATGAGCAGTTCTTC. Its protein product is CASSRLAGYNEQFF. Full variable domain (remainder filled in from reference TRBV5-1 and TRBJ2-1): KAGVTQTPRYLIKTRGQQVTLSCSPISGHRSVSWYQQTPGQGLQFLFEYFSETQRNKGNFPGRFSGRQFSNSRSEMNVSTLELGDSALYLCASSRLAGYNEQFFGPGTRLTVL.

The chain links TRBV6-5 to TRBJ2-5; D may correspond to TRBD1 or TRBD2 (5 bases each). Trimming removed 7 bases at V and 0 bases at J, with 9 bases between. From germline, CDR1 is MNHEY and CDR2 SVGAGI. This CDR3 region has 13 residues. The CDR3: CASKGTYQETQYF. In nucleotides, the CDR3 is TGTGCCAGCAAAGGGACGTACCAAGAGACCCAGTACTTC.